These 25 T cell receptor beta chains came from one sample sequenced in a study of blood T cell repertoires in COVID-19. TCRdb keeps only in-frame clones here, not all; method: immunoSEQ multiplex PCR. The sample yields roughly 6,700 clones, 70% to 90% seen once. Input material: peripheral blood. The receptors were sampled from a human donor in a cohort sampled during active COVID-19.

V is TRBV4-1 and J is TRBJ1-1; weak D call: TRBD1 (5 bases). CDR3 length: 17 residues. V lost 2 bases and J 5 bases, leaving 21 bases between the germline ends. In germline, CDR1 is MGHRA, CDR2 YSYEKL. The CDR3 sequence: CASSQPWAGGEYTEAFF. The DNA of the CDR3 is TGCGCCAGCAGCCAACCCTGGGCGGGGGGAGAGTATACTGAAGCTTTCTTT.

This sequence joins TRBV19 and TRBJ2-3; D perhaps matches TRBD2 (5 bases). The V and J ends lost 4 bases and 6 bases respectively, with 17 bases between them. This CDR3 spans 15 amino acids. CDR1 and CDR2 from the germline V gene are LNHDA and SQIVND (reference sequence). The CDR3, as DNA: TGTGCCAGTAGTAAGATCCCGGGGAACGGGGATACGCAGTATTTT. Translated: CASSKIPGNGDTQYF. Full variable domain (missing parts from reference TRBV19 and TRBJ2-3): DGGITQSPKYLFRKEGQNVTLSCEQNLNHDAMYWYRQDPGQGLRLIYYSQIVNDFQKGDIAEGYSVSREKKESFPLTVTSAQKNPTAFYLCASSKIPGNGDTQYFGPGTRLTVL.

V and J are TRBV5-6 and TRBJ2-3; 10 nucleotides match TRBD1. This CDR3 region has 15 residues. Germline loops: CDR1 SGHDT, CDR2 YYEEEE. The V and J ends lost 2 bases and 14 bases, in that order; junction bases with no gene match: 14. CDR3 protein: CASSFAGTGDLISYF. CDR3 DNA sequence: TGTGCCAGCAGCTTCGCCGGGACAGGGGACCTCATATCGTATTTT.

This clone appeared once. This sequence joins TRBV7-2 and TRBJ2-3, with 12 bases matching TRBD2. The ends lost 1 base at V and 10 bases at J; junction bases unmatched: 9. The CDR3 is made up of 16 amino acids. CDR1 is SGHTA and CDR2 is FQGNSA in the germline V gene. This CDR3 is CASSLGLAGAGGSQYF. CDR3 in DNA: TGTGCCAGCAGCTTAGGACTAGCGGGGGCCGGGGGCTCGCAGTATTTT.

The J gene is TRBJ1-1, the V gene TRBV20-1; weak D call: TRBD1 (6 bases). Germline V gives CDR1 DFQATT, CDR2 SNEGSKA (reference sequence). V was shortened by 3 bases and J by 4 bases, with 12 bases between the two germline ends. This CDR3 is 13 amino acids long. CDR3 in amino acids: CSASGGGPTEAFF. The CDR3 coding sequence is TGCAGTGCTAGTGGCGGGGGGCCCACTGAAGCTTTCTTT.

The genes are TRBV11-3 and TRBJ2-2; TRBD1 aligns across 7 bases. V was pared by 0 bases and J by 4 bases, with 5 bases of the junction left unmatched. This CDR3 is 16 amino acids long. CDR1 is SGHNT, CDR2 YENEEA, per germline. The CDR3 bases are TGTGCCAGCAGCTTAGATGAGGGACAGCTCACCGGGGAGCTGTTTTTT. Translation gives CASSLDEGQLTGELFF.

This sequence joins TRBV5-1 and TRBJ2-3; D is perhaps TRBD2 (5 bases). Germline CDR1 and CDR2: SGHRS and YFSETQ. This CDR3 is 17 amino acids long. V lost 0 bases and J 0 bases, leaving 14 bases between the germline ends. The chain's CDR3 is CASSLVEGLGSTDTQYF. DNA for the CDR3: TGCGCCAGCAGCTTGGTCGAGGGTTTGGGTAGCACAGATACGCAGTATTTT.

The chain couples TRBV5-1 to TRBJ1-2; D is possibly TRBD1 (5 bases). Trimming pared 0 bases from V and 8 bases from J, leaving 14 bases between. Germline V CDR1 and CDR2: SGHRS, YFSETQ. This CDR3 spans 14 amino acids. In DNA form, the CDR3 reads TGCGCCAGCAGCTTGGTGGGGGGTCTTCGAGGCTACACCTTC. Translation gives CASSLVGGLRGYTF.

By proportion, this clone is large. The J gene is TRBJ2-1, the V gene TRBV28, with TRBD2 matching over 8 bases. The CDR3 contains 17 residues. Germline lookup yields CDR1 MDHEN and CDR2 SYDVKM. The V gene end was trimmed by 5 bases and the J gene end by 4 bases; junction bases not matched to a gene: 13. The CDR3 region is CASSHTWFGRGYNEQFF. In DNA form, the CDR3 reads TGTGCCAGCAGTCATACTTGGTTCGGGAGGGGGTACAATGAGCAGTTCTTC.

The chain employs TRBV19 and TRBJ1-5, with a possible D match to TRBD1 (6 bases). Trimming stripped 5 bases from V and 5 bases from J, with 13 bases between. This CDR3 has 14 amino acids. Germline loops: CDR1 LNHDA, CDR2 SQIVND (reference sequence). The CDR3 loop is CASSDRDKDQPQHF. DNA for the CDR3: TGTGCCAGTAGTGACCGGGACAAGGATCAGCCCCAGCATTTT.

The V and J genes are TRBV4-1 and TRBJ1-2; D not resolved. This CDR3 comprises 13 residues. The V end lost 4 bases, the J end lost 6 bases, and 12 bases lay between the germline ends. CDR1 is MGHRA and CDR2 is YSYEKL in the germline V gene. The CDR3: CASSRSGTDGYTF. The CDR3 DNA reads TGCGCCAGCAGCCGATCGGGAACAGATGGCTACACCTTC.

The V call is TRBV28, the J call TRBJ2-7; D might be TRBD1 (5 bases). The V and J ends lost 1 base and 1 base respectively, with 8 bases between them. Germline V gives CDR1 MDHEN, CDR2 SYDVKM. The CDR3 totals 14 residues. CDR3 nucleotide sequence: TGTGCCAGCAGTTTATCGCAGGGTTCCTACGAGCAGTACTTC. Its protein product is CASSLSQGSYEQYF.

The chain carries TRBV5-1 and TRBJ1-2; 7 nucleotides match TRBD1. This CDR3 comprises 14 residues. J lost 4 bases, V lost 1 base, and 4 bases had no gene match. Germline V gene data show CDR1 as SGHRS and CDR2 as YFSETQ. The chain's CDR3 is CASSLSAGGYGYTF. CDR3 nucleotide sequence: TGCGCCAGCAGCTTGTCGGCAGGGGGCTATGGCTACACCTTC.

J is TRBJ2-3 and V is TRBV6-5, with D tentatively TRBD2 (7 bases). Germline V gives CDR1 MNHEY, CDR2 SVGAGI. The CDR3 runs to 16 residues. V lost 2 bases and J 1 base, leaving 13 bases between the germline ends. In DNA, the CDR3 is TGTGCCAGCAGTTACGGGGGGGCGCGGGGCACAGATACGCAGTATTTT. Protein: CASSYGGARGTDTQYF.

The chain has TRBV7-3 and TRBJ1-1, with no clear D. Germline loops: CDR1 SGHTA, CDR2 FQGTGA. Trimming shortened V by 4 bases and J by 4 bases, and 16 bases separated the two germline ends. This CDR3 has 15 residues. The CDR3 protein is CASSSRGGRLTEAFF. CDR3 bases: TGTGCCAGCAGCTCCCGGGGAGGGAGGCTCACTGAAGCTTTCTTT.

The rearrangement joins TRBV18 to TRBJ2-1; 8 positions match TRBD2. J was trimmed by 3 bases and V by 6 bases; bases with no gene match: 7. The V gene's germline CDR1 is KGHSH and CDR2 LQKENI. The CDR3 totals 15 residues. CDR3 DNA: TGTGCCAGCTCCTTGCGGGGGGATATCTACAATGAGCAGTTCTTC. This gives the protein CASSLRGDIYNEQFF.

CDR3 DNA sequence: TGTGCCAGCACCCTCTCAGGGGCATACAGCTATGGCTACACCTTC. Residues: CASTLSGAYSYGYTF. The rearrangement joins TRBV6-6 to TRBJ1-2; TRBD1 is a possible D gene (6 bases). Germline loops: CDR1 MNHNY, CDR2 SVGAGI (reference sequence). The CDR3 runs 15 residues. Deletions cut 7 bases from V and 4 bases from J, with 19 bases between.

The CDR3 reads CASSLGLVSSYNEQFF. The DNA for the CDR3 is TGTGCCAGCAGCTTGGGACTAGTCAGCTCCTACAATGAGCAGTTCTTC. This chain links TRBV5-4 with TRBJ2-1; D is perhaps TRBD2 (6 bases). Germline CDR1 and CDR2: SGHNT and YYREEE (reference sequence). The V and J ends lost 0 bases and 0 bases respectively, with 10 bases between them. CDR3 size: 16 residues. Filled out from reference TRBV5-4 and TRBJ2-1, the complete variable domain reads ETGVTQSPTHLIKTRGQQVTLRCSSQSGHNTVSWYQQALGQGPQFIFQYYREEENGRGNFPPRFSGLQFPNYSSELNVNALELDDSALYLCASSLGLVSSYNEQFFGPGTRLTVL.

J is TRBJ2-7 and V is TRBV5-1; 8 bases are shared with TRBD2. This CDR3 is 13 amino acids long. Germline CDR1 reads SGHRS; CDR2 reads YFSETQ. J lost 6 bases, V lost 7 bases, and 9 bases had no gene match. CDR3 in DNA: TGCGCCAGCCAGACGGGAGGGGCTGGCGAGCAGTACTTC. This encodes CASQTGGAGEQYF.

The J gene is TRBJ2-7, the V gene TRBV28, with 11 bases that match TRBD2. The germline V gene has CDR1 MDHEN and CDR2 SYDVKM. Unmatched junction bases numbered 10, after V lost 6 bases and J lost 0 bases. The CDR3 has 17 residues. The CDR3 loop is CASSTRTSGFNSYEQYF. The CDR3 DNA is TGTGCCAGCAGCACACGGACTAGCGGGTTCAACTCCTACGAGCAGTACTTC.

The J gene is TRBJ1-3, the V gene TRBV7-9; unclear D gene. The V gene's germline CDR1 is SEHNR and CDR2 FQNEAQ (reference sequence). V lost 4 bases and J lost 11, with 15 bases in between. This CDR3 contains 13 residues. DNA of the CDR3: TGTGCCAGCAGCTCCGATCTTCAAGCCGCCATATATTTT. Its translation: CASSSDLQAAIYF.

The V call is TRBV24-1, the J call TRBJ2-3; the D gene is possibly TRBD2 (6 bases). Per the germline V gene, CDR1 is KGHDR and CDR2 is SFDVKD. Trimming stripped 9 bases from V and 4 bases from J, with 13 bases between. The length of the CDR3 is 13 residues. This chain's CDR3 is CATGGVPPDTQYF. The CDR3 coding sequence is TGTGCCACCGGCGGGGTTCCCCCAGATACGCAGTATTTT.

The J gene is TRBJ2-5, the V gene TRBV5-1, with TRBD1 matching 9 bases. Germline values: CDR1 SGHRS, CDR2 YFSETQ. V was pared by 0 bases and J by 5 bases, with 5 bases of the junction left unmatched. The CDR3 length is 15 residues. The CDR3 DNA follows: TGCGCCAGCAGCTTGGGGGGACAGGGCAAGGAGACCCAGTACTTC. Protein product: CASSLGGQGKETQYF.

V is TRBV23-1 and J is TRBJ2-1; 13 positions agree with TRBD2. TRBV23-1 is sorted into the ORF group, with uncertain function. The CDR3 has 18 residues. With 3 bases clipped from V and 8 bases from J, the junction kept 13 bases outside the gene matches. The CDR3: CASSHRTSGRPNYDEQFF. The CDR3 DNA reads TGCGCCAGCAGTCACCGGACTAGCGGGAGACCGAATTATGATGAGCAGTTCTTC.

This clone was detected only once. The V gene is TRBV7-6, the J gene TRBJ2-3; 16 bases line up with TRBD2. The CDR3 is 18 residues long. The J segment lost 2 bases and the V segment lost 4 bases, leaving 6 bases of the junction unmatched. Germline V CDR1 and CDR2: SGHVS, FNYEAQ. DNA of the CDR3: TGTGCCAGCAGCTCGGGGACTAGCGGGGGGGATAACACAGATACGCAGTATTTT. It codes for CASSSGTSGGDNTDTQYF.